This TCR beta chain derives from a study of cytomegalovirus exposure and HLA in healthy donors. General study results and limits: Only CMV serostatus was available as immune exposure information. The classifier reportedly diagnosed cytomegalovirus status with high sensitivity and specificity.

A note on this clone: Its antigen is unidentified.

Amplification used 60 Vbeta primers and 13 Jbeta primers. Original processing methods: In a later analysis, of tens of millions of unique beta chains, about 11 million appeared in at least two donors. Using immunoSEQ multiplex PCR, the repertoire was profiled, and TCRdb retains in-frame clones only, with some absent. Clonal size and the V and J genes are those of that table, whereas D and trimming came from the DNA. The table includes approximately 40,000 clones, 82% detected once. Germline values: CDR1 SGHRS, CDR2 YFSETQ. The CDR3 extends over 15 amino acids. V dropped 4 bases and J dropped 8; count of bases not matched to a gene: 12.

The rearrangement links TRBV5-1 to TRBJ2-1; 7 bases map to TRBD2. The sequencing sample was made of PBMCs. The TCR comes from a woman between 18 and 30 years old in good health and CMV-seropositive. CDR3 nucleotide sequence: TGCGCCAGCAGCGCGGGACTATCTTTTGTCGATGAGCAGTTCTTC. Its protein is CASSAGLSFVDEQFF. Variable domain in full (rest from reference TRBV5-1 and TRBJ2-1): KAGVTQTPRYLIKTRGQQVTLSCSPISGHRSVSWYQQTPGQGLQFLFEYFSETQRNKGNFPGRFSGRQFSNSRSEMNVSTLELGDSALYLCASSAGLSFVDEQFFGPGTRLTVL.